This record looks at one TCR beta chain sequence and its context. This sample stems from a study of regulatory T cells in long-lasting Graves disease. Noted time point: newly diagnosed GD, antithyroid drugs for less than 3 months. From PBMCs, RNA was extracted and then used to make the TCR library. Clinicians diagnosed Graves' disease using American Thyroid Association guidelines. Construction of TCR beta libraries relied on iRepertoire HTBI primers and on Arm-PCR targeting CDR3 regions. TCRdb reanalysed the multiplex PCR reads using MiXCR and keeps one entry per CDR3 protein. Here the sample spans about 530,000 distinct CDR3 sequences, approximately 16% being singletons. The ends were cut back, 2 bases at V and 0 bases at J, with 20 bases in the middle. Germline V gives CDR1 LNHNV, CDR2 YYDKDF (reference sequence). The CDR3 spans 19 residues. The sample was also reused in another study, on T cells in Graves' hyperthyroidism and ophthalmopathy.

The sample was peripheral blood mononuclear cells (PBMCs), taken at new diagnosis, from a patient treated with antithyroid drugs. The chain joins TRBV15 to TRBJ1-5; D is possibly TRBD1 (6 bases). The TCR originated in a woman aged 40-65 years with Graves disease. CDR3 coding DNA: TGTGCCACCAGCAGACCCGGGGGGGGGGCTGTTTATAGCAATCAGCCCCAGCATTTT. Protein product: CATSRPGGGAVYSNQPQHF.